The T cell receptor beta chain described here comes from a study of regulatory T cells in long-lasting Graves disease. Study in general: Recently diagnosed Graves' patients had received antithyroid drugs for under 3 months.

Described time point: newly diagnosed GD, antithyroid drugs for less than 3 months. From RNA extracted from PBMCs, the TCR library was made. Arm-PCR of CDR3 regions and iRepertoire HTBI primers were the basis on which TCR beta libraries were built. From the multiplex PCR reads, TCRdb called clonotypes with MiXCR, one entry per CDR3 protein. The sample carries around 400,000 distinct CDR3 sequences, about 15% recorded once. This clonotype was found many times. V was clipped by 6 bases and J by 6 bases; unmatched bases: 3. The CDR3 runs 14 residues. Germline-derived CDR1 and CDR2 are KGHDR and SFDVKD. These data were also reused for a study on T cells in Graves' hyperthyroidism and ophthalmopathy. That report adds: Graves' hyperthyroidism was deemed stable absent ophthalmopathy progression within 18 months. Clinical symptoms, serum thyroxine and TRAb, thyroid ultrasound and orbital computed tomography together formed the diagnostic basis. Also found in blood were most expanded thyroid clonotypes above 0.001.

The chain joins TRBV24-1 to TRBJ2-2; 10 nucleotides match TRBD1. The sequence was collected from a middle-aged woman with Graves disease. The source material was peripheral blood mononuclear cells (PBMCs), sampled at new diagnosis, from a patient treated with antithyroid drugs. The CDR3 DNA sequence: TGTGCCACCAGTTCCGGGACAGGGGCCGGGGAGCTGTTTTTT. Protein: CATSSGTGAGELFF.